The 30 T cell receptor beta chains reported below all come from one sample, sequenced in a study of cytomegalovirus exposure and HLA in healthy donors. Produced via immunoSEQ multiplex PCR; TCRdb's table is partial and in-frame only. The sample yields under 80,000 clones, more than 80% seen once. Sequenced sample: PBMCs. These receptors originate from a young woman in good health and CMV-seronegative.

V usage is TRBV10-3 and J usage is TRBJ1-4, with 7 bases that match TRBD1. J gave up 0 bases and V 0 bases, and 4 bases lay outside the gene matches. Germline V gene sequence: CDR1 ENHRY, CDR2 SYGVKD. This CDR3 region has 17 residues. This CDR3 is CAISESVQGATNEKLFF. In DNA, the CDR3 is TGTGCCATCAGTGAGTCGGTGCAGGGGGCAACTAATGAAAAACTGTTTTTT.

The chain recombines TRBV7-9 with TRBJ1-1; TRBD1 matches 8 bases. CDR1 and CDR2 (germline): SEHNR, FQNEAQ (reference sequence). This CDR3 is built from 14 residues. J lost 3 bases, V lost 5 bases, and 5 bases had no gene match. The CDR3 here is CASSPTGADTEAFF. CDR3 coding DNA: TGTGCCAGCAGCCCGACAGGGGCGGACACTGAAGCTTTCTTT.

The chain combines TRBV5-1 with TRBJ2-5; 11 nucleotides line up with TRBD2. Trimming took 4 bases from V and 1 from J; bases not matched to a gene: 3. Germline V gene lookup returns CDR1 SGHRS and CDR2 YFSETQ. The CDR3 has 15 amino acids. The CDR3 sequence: CASSGGTSGQETQYF. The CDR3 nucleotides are TGCGCCAGCAGCGGAGGGACTAGCGGCCAAGAGACCCAGTACTTC.

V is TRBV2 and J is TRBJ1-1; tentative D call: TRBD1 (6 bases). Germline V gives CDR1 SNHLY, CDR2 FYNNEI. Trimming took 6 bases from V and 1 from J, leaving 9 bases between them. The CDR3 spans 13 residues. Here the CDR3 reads CASRRTENTEAFF. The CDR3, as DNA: TGTGCCAGCAGAAGGACAGAGAACACTGAAGCTTTCTTT.

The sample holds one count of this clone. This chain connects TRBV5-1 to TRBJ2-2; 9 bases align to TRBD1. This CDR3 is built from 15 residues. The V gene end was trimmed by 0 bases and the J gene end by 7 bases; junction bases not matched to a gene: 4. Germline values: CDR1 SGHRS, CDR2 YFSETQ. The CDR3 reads CASSLEGQGVGELFF. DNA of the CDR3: TGCGCCAGCAGCTTGGAGGGACAGGGCGTCGGGGAGCTGTTTTTT.

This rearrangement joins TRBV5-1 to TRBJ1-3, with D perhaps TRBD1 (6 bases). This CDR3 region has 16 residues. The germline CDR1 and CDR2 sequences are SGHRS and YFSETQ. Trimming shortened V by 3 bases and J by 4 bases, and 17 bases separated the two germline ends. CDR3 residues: CASSSRTATPGNTIYF. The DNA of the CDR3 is TGCGCCAGCAGCTCTCGGACAGCTACACCCGGAAACACCATATATTTT.

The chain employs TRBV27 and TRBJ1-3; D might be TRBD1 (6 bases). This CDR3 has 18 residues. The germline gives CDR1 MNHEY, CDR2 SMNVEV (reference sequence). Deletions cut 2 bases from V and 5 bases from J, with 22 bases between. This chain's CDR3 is CASSLIDLSDSVRNTIYF. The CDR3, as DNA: TGTGCCAGCAGTTTAATTGATCTTTCGGACAGCGTAAGAAACACCATATATTTT.

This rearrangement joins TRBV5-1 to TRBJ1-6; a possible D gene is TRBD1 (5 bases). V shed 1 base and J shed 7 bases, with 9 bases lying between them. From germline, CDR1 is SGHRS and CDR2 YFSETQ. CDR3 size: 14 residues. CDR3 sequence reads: CASSLTGGNSPLHF. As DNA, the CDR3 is TGCGCCAGCAGCTTGACGGGGGGGAATTCACCCCTCCACTTT.

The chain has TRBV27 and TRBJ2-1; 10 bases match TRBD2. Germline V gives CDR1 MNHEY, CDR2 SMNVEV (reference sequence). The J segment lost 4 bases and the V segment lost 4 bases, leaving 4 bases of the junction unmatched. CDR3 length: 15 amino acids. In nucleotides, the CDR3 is TGTGCCAGCAGTTCAGGACTAGCGGCGTACAATGAGCAGTTCTTC. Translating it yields CASSSGLAAYNEQFF.

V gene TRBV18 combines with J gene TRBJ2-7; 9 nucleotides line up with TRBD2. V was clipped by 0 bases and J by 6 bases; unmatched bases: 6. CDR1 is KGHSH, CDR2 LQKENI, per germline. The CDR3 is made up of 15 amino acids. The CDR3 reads CASSPPSSGKIEQYF. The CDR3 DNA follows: TGTGCCAGCTCACCACCGTCTAGCGGGAAAATCGAGCAGTACTTC.

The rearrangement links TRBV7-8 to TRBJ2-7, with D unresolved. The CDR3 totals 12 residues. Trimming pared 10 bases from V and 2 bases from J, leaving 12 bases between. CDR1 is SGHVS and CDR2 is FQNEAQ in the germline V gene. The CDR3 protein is CATSGGAYEQYF. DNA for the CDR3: TGTGCCACTTCCGGCGGAGCCTACGAGCAGTACTTC. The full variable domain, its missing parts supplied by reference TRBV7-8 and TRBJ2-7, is GAGVSQSPRYKVAKRGQDVALRCDPISGHVSLFWYQQALGQGPEFLTYFQNEAQLDKSGLPSDRFFAERPEGSVSTLKIQRTQQEDSAVYLCATSGGAYEQYFGPGTRLTVT.

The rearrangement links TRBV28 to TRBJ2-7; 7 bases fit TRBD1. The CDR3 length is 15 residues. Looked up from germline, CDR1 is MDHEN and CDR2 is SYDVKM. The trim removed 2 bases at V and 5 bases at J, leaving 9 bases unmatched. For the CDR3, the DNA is TGTGCCAGCAGTTTAGTGCACAGGGGTTTCGACGAGCAGTACTTC. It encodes CASSLVHRGFDEQYF.

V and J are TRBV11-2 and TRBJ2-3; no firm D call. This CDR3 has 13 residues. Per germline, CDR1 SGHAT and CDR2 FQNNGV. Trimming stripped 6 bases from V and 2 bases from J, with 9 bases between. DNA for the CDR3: TGTGCCAGCAGATTCATACACACAGATACGCAGTATTTT. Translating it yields CASRFIHTDTQYF.

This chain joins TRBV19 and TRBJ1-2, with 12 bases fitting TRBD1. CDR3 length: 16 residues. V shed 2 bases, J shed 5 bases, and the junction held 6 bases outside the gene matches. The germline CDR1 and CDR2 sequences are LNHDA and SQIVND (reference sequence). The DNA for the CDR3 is TGTGCCAGTAGTATAACCGGGACAGGGGGCGCGTATGGCTACACCTTC. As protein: CASSITGTGGAYGYTF.

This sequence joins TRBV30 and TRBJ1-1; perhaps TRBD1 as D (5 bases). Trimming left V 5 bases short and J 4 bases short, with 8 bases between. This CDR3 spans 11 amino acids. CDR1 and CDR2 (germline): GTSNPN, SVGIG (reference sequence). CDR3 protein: CAWAGGTEAFF. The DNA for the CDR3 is TGTGCCTGGGCGGGGGGCACTGAAGCTTTCTTT.

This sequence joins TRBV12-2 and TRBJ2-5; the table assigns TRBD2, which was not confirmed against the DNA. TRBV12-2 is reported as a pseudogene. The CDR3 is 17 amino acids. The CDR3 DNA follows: TGTGCAAGTCGCTTATTAGCGGGAGAGAGGGTGGGGGAGACCCAGTACTTC. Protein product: CASRLLAGERVGETQYF.

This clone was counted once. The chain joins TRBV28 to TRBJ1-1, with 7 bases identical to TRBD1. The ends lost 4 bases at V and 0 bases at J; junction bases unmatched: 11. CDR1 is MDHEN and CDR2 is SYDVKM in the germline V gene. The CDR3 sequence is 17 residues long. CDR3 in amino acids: CASSSTAGGTLNTEAFF. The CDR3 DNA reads TGTGCCAGCAGTTCCACCGCAGGGGGTACTTTGAACACTGAAGCTTTCTTT. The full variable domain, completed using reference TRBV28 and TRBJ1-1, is DVKVTQSSRYLVKRTGEKVFLECVQDMDHENMFWYRQDPGLGLRLIYFSYDVKMKEKGDIPEGYSVSREKKERFSLILESASTNQTSMYLCASSSTAGGTLNTEAFFGQGTRLTVV.

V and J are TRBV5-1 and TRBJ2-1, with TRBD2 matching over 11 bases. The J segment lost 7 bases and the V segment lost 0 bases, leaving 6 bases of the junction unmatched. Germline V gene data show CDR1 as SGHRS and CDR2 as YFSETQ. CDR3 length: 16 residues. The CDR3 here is CASSLVLAGGGNEQFF. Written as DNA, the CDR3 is TGCGCCAGCAGCTTGGTTCTAGCGGGAGGAGGTAATGAGCAGTTCTTC.

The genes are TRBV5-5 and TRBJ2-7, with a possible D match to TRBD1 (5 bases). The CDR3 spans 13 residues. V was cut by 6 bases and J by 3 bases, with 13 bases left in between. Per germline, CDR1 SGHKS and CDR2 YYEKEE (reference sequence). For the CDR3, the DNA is TGTGCCAGCACCCCGTGGGGCAACTACGAGCAGTACTTC. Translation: CASTPWGNYEQYF.

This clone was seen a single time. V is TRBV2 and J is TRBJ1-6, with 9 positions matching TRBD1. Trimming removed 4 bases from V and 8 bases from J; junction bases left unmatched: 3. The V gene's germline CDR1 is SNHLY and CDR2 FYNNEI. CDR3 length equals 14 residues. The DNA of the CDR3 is TGTGCCAGCAGTGGGACAGGGGATGATTCACCCCTCCACTTT. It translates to CASSGTGDDSPLHF.

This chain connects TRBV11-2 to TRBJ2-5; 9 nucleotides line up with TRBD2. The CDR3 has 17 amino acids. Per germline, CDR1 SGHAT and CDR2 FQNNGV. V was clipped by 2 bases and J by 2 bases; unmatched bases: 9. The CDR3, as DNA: TGTGCCAGCAGCTTACCTGCTAGCGGGACGGGACAAGAGACCCAGTACTTC. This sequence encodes CASSLPASGTGQETQYF.

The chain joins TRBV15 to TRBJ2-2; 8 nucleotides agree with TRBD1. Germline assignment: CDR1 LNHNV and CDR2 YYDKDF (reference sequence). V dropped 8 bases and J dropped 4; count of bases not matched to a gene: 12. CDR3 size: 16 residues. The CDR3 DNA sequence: TGTGCCACCCGGGACAGGTTCGTGTTGGGCACCGGGGAGCTGTTTTTT. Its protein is CATRDRFVLGTGELFF. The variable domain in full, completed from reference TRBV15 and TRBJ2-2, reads DAMVIQNPRYQVTQFGKPVTLSCSQTLNHNVMYWYQQKSSQAPKLLFHYYDKDFNNEADTPDNFQSRRPNTSFCFLDIRSPGLGDTAMYLCATRDRFVLGTGELFFGEGSRLTVL.

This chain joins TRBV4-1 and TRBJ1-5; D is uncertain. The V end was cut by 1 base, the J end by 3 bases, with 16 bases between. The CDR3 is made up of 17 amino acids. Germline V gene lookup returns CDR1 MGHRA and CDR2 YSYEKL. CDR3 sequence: CASSQGGGYGDNQPQHF. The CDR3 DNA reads TGCGCCAGCAGCCAAGGGGGAGGCTACGGTGACAATCAGCCCCAGCATTTT.

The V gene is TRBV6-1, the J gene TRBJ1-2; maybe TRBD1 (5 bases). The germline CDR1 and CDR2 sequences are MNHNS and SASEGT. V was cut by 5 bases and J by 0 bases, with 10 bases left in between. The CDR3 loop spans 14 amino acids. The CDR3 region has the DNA TGTGCCAGCAGTTCCTTAGGGGCTAACTATGGCTACACCTTC. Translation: CASSSLGANYGYTF.

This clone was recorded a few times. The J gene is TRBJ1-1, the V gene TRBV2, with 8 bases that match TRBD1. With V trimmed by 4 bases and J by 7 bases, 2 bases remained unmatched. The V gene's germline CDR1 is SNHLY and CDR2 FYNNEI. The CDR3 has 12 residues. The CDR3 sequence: CASSGQGLEAFF. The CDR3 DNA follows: TGTGCCAGCAGTGGACAGGGGCTTGAAGCTTTCTTT.

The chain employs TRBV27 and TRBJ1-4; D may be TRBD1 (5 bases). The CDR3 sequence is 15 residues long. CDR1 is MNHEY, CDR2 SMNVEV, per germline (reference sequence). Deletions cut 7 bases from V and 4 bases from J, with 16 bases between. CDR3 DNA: TGTGCCAGCAAAAAACCAGGGTCTAGTAATGAAAAACTGTTTTTT. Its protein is CASKKPGSSNEKLFF.

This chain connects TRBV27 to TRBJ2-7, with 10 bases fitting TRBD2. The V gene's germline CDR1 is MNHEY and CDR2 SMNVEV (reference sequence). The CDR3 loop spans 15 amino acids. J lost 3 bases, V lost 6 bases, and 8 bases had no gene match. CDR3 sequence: CASRITAGGIYEQYF. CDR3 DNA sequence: TGTGCCAGCAGGATAACAGCGGGAGGGATCTACGAGCAGTACTTC.

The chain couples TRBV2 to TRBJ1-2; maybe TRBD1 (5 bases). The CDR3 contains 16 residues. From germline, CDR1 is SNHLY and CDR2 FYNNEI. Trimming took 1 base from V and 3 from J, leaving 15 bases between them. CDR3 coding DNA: TGTGCCAGCAGTGAAGACTCCAGGGCTACTCACTATGGCTACACCTTC. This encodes CASSEDSRATHYGYTF.

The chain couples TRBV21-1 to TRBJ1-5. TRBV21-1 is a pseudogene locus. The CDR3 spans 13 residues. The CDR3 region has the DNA TGTGCCAGCAGCAAAGCCGGAGGTCAGCCCCAGCATTTT. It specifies CASSKAGGQPQHF.

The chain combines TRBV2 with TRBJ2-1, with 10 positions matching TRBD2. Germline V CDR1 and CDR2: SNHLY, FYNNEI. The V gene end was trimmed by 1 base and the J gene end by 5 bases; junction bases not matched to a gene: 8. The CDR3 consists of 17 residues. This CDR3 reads CASSEGSGGPGNNEQFF. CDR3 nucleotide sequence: TGTGCCAGCAGTGAAGGTAGCGGGGGGCCTGGTAACAATGAGCAGTTCTTC.